The source of this TCR beta chain is a study of T cells in Graves' hyperthyroidism and ophthalmopathy. General study findings and limits: Expanded thyroid clonotypes (above 0.001) were mostly also found in blood.

The V segment lost 3 bases and the J segment 3 bases; nucleotides outside the gene matches: 4. The CDR3 totals 14 residues. Looked up from germline, CDR1 is SGHTA and CDR2 is FQGNSA. Source material for PBMCs was more than 7.5 ml fresh peripheral blood. This clonotype was recorded at least ten times. Its antigen is unidentified. RNA transcripts gave rise to amplified TCR beta CDR3 regions. An initial round of RT-PCR targeting the TCR CDR3 relied on the HTBI primer set. Via MiXCR, TCRdb re-called the multiplex PCR reads, giving one row per CDR3 protein. Here the sample spans roughly 520,000 distinct CDR3 sequences, 24% being singletons.

Sequencing used blood. This chain uses TRBV7-2 with TRBJ2-7; 8 nucleotides line up with TRBD2. This receptor was identified in a woman aged 25 to 39 with Graves' ophthalmopathy. The CDR3 DNA follows: TGTGCCAGCAGCTTTAGCGGGACGAACTACGAGCAGTACTTC. It codes for CASSFSGTNYEQYF.